A selection of T cell receptor beta chains follows, all from one sample in a study of siplizumab effects on memory and regulatory T cells. The method was immunoSEQ multiplex PCR; TCRdb's version includes in-frame clones alone and lacks a portion of them. The sample has 100,000 or so clones, 91% seen once. Sequencing was performed on CD4+ T cells sorted from blood. The receptors shown here come from a human donor in good health. Some clones in this sample may be carry-over from other donors' samples. Both conserved end residues are part of each CDR3. A D gene is named only where the DNA matches it firmly. Size tells how often a clone was seen (once, few, many) or the class of an expanded clone, and some rows leave it out.

clone size: few; CDR3 length: 15; D gene: TRBD1; J gene: TRBJ2-3; V gene: TRBV5-1; CDR3 DNA: TGCGCCAGCAGCTTGGATGGACAGGGGGCAGATACGCAGTATTTT; CDR3 protein: CASSLDGQGADTQYF
clone size: NA; CDR3 length: 14; D gene: NA; J gene: TRBJ2-7; V gene: TRBV6-6; CDR3 DNA: TGTGCCAGCAGTTATGACAGAGGGACCTACGAGCAGTACTTC; CDR3 protein: CASSYDRGTYEQYF
clone size: NA; CDR3 length: 15; D gene: TRBD1; J gene: TRBJ1-3; V gene: TRBV7-6; CDR3 DNA: TGTGCCAGCAGCACTAGACAGGGCTCTGGAAACACCATATATTTT; CDR3 protein: CASSTRQGSGNTIYF
clone size: NA; CDR3 length: 16; D gene: NA; J gene: TRBJ1-1; V gene: TRBV2; CDR3 DNA: TGTGCCAGCAGTGAAACCCCCATTCCGGACAACACTGAAGCTTTCTTT; CDR3 protein: CASSETPIPDNTEAFF
clone size: NA; CDR3 length: 17; D gene: NA; J gene: TRBJ2-3; V gene: TRBV28; CDR3 DNA: TGTGCCAGCAGCGATCTAAGAAAGCGCCTCGGAATAGATACGCAGTATTTT; CDR3 protein: CASSDLRKRLGIDTQYF
clone size: NA; CDR3 length: 12; D gene: NA; J gene: TRBJ2-5; V gene: TRBV27; CDR3 DNA: TGTGCCAGCAGTTACCTAGGGGAGACCCAGTACTTC; CDR3 protein: CASSYLGETQYF
clone size: few; CDR3 length: 11; D gene: NA; J gene: TRBJ1-1; V gene: TRBV30; CDR3 DNA: TGTGCCTGTAGGGAGGACACTGAAGCTTTCTTT; CDR3 protein: CACREDTEAFF
clone size: NA; CDR3 length: 13; D gene: NA; J gene: TRBJ1-2; V gene: TRBV28; CDR3 DNA: TGTGCCAGCGAGAGGGGATCCAACTATGGCTACACCTTC; CDR3 protein: CASERGSNYGYTF
clone size: NA; CDR3 length: 14; D gene: TRBD1; J gene: TRBJ2-3; V gene: TRBV2; CDR3 DNA: TGTGCCAGCAGTGCGGACAGGGGCACAGATACGCAGTATTTT; CDR3 protein: CASSADRGTDTQYF
clone size: NA; CDR3 length: 13; D gene: NA; J gene: TRBJ1-1; V gene: TRBV10-3; CDR3 DNA: TGTGCCATCAGGGGGGGCAGCTACACTGAAGCTTTCTTT; CDR3 protein: CAIRGGSYTEAFF
clone size: NA; CDR3 length: 16; D gene: TRBD2; J gene: TRBJ2-3; V gene: TRBV29-1; CDR3 DNA: TGCAGCGCTGACCGTGGACTAGCGGGGATCACAGATACGCAGTATTTT; CDR3 protein: CSADRGLAGITDTQYF
clone size: NA; CDR3 length: 16; D gene: TRBD1; J gene: TRBJ1-1; V gene: TRBV19; CDR3 DNA: TGTGCCAGTAGTAGAACAGGGGTAGAGGCCAACACTGAAGCTTTCTTT; CDR3 protein: CASSRTGVEANTEAFF
clone size: NA; CDR3 length: 13; D gene: TRBD1; J gene: TRBJ2-5; V gene: TRBV6-5; CDR3 DNA: TGTGCCAGCAGCCGGGACAGGGGAGAGACCCAGTACTTC; CDR3 protein: CASSRDRGETQYF
clone size: NA; CDR3 length: 16; D gene: TRBD1; J gene: TRBJ2-7; V gene: TRBV27; CDR3 DNA: TGTGCCAGCAGTTACAGGGGGAGTGGGTCCTCCTACGAGCAGTACTTC; CDR3 protein: CASSYRGSGSSYEQYF
clone size: NA; CDR3 length: 13; D gene: NA; J gene: TRBJ2-2; V gene: TRBV7-9; CDR3 DNA: TGTGCCAGCAGCCCCTCGATCCCTCCGGAGCTGTTTTTT; CDR3 protein: CASSPSIPPELFF
clone size: NA; CDR3 length: 13; D gene: NA; J gene: TRBJ1-4; V gene: TRBV6-6; CDR3 DNA: TGTGCCAGCGGGAGGGCAACTAATGAAAAACTGTTTTTT; CDR3 protein: CASGRATNEKLFF
clone size: NA; CDR3 length: 16; D gene: TRBD2; J gene: TRBJ2-7; V gene: TRBV4-1; CDR3 DNA: TGCGCCAGCAGCCAACTAATCCAGCGGGGTCCCTACGAGCAGTACTTC; CDR3 protein: CASSQLIQRGPYEQYF
clone size: NA; CDR3 length: 15; D gene: NA; J gene: TRBJ2-7; V gene: TRBV7-2; CDR3 DNA: TGTGCCAGCAGCTTACGGATCCAGGGTCCCCTCGAGCAGTACTTC; CDR3 protein: CASSLRIQGPLEQYF
clone size: NA; CDR3 length: 19; D gene: TRBD1; J gene: TRBJ1-2; V gene: TRBV11-2; CDR3 DNA: TGTGCCAGCAGCTTTCTTTCAGACAGGGTGTCCCGTTCTAACTATGGCTACACCTTC; CDR3 protein: CASSFLSDRVSRSNYGYTF
clone size: NA; CDR3 length: 15; D gene: NA; J gene: TRBJ2-2; V gene: TRBV11-3; CDR3 DNA: TGTGCCAGCAGCCCCGGGACTTTGAACACCGGGGAGCTGTTTTTT; CDR3 protein: CASSPGTLNTGELFF
clone size: NA; CDR3 length: 14; D gene: NA; J gene: TRBJ2-7; V gene: TRBV6-6; CDR3 DNA: TGTGCCAGCAGCCTCTCGAGACTCATTTACGAGCAGTACTTC; CDR3 protein: CASSLSRLIYEQYF
clone size: NA; CDR3 length: 13; D gene: NA; J gene: TRBJ2-3; V gene: TRBV27; CDR3 DNA: TGTGCCAGCAGTTTAAGACCAGAAGATACGCAGTATTTT; CDR3 protein: CASSLRPEDTQYF
clone size: once; CDR3 length: 14; D gene: TRBD1; J gene: TRBJ2-7; V gene: TRBV7-9; CDR3 DNA: TGTGCCAGCAGCTTACAGGGGGCATCCTACGAGCAGTACTTC; CDR3 protein: CASSLQGASYEQYF
clone size: NA; CDR3 length: 14; D gene: TRBD1; J gene: TRBJ2-7; V gene: TRBV7-9; CDR3 DNA: TGTGCCAGCAGCCCCTGGACAGGGGCGAACGAGCAGTACTTC; CDR3 protein: CASSPWTGANEQYF
clone size: NA; CDR3 length: 16; D gene: TRBD2; J gene: TRBJ2-7; V gene: TRBV7-9; CDR3 DNA: TGTGCCAGCAGCTTAGAAAGAGCGGGAGGGCCCTACGAGCAGTACTTC; CDR3 protein: CASSLERAGGPYEQYF
clone size: once; CDR3 length: 13; D gene: TRBD1; J gene: TRBJ2-7; V gene: TRBV6-1; CDR3 DNA: TGTGCCAGCAGGGACAGGTCGTTGGGGGAGCAGTACTTC; CDR3 protein: CASRDRSLGEQYF
clone size: NA; CDR3 length: 15; D gene: TRBD2; J gene: TRBJ2-3; V gene: TRBV29-1; CDR3 DNA: TGCAGCGTTGAACCTAGCGGGGTTAGCACAGATACGCAGTATTTT; CDR3 protein: CSVEPSGVSTDTQYF
clone size: NA; CDR3 length: 11; D gene: NA; J gene: TRBJ2-7; V gene: TRBV11-2; CDR3 DNA: TGTGCCAGCACTCCCCTTGACGAGCAGTACTTC; CDR3 protein: CASTPLDEQYF
clone size: NA; CDR3 length: 15; D gene: NA; J gene: TRBJ1-5; V gene: TRBV9; CDR3 DNA: TGTGCCAGCAGCGAGTCTGGAGGGGGAAATCAGCCCCAGCATTTT; CDR3 protein: CASSESGGGNQPQHF
clone size: NA; CDR3 length: 16; D gene: NA; J gene: TRBJ2-2; V gene: TRBV10-1; CDR3 DNA: TGCGCCAGCAGTGAGGCAGGGACGGTGAGCACCGGGGAGCTGTTTTTT; CDR3 protein: CASSEAGTVSTGELFF
clone size: NA; CDR3 length: 12; D gene: NA; J gene: TRBJ2-7; V gene: TRBV6-1; CDR3 DNA: TGTGCCAGCTCTGGGGATTTCTACGAGCAGTACTTC; CDR3 protein: CASSGDFYEQYF
clone size: NA; CDR3 length: 18; D gene: TRBD2; J gene: TRBJ2-1; V gene: TRBV7-2; CDR3 DNA: TGTGCCAGCAGCTTAATCTCGGGACTAGCGGGGGCCTACAATGAGCAGTTCTTC; CDR3 protein: CASSLISGLAGAYNEQFF
clone size: NA; CDR3 length: 13; D gene: NA; J gene: TRBJ1-2; V gene: TRBV27; CDR3 DNA: TGTGCCAGCAGTCGCCGGGGGGCGGATGGCTACACCTTC; CDR3 protein: CASSRRGADGYTF
clone size: NA; CDR3 length: 15; D gene: TRBD2; J gene: TRBJ2-3; V gene: TRBV28; CDR3 DNA: TGTGCCAGCCAAACTAGCGGGACCGGGGGAGATACGCAGTATTTT; CDR3 protein: CASQTSGTGGDTQYF
clone size: NA; CDR3 length: 16; D gene: TRBD2; J gene: TRBJ2-2; V gene: TRBV15; CDR3 DNA: TGTGCCACCAGCCGAACCGGGACTAGTATGTCTGGGGAGCTGTTTTTT; CDR3 protein: CATSRTGTSMSGELFF
clone size: NA; CDR3 length: 15; D gene: NA; J gene: TRBJ2-2; V gene: TRBV5-1; CDR3 DNA: TGCGCCAGCAGCTTGATGCCCGACTACGGTAGGGAGCTGTTTTTT; CDR3 protein: CASSLMPDYGRELFF
clone size: NA; CDR3 length: 16; D gene: NA; J gene: TRBJ2-3; V gene: TRBV6-5; CDR3 DNA: TGTGCCAGCAGTTACTCGGGGCCAGGGAGCACAGATACGCAGTATTTT; CDR3 protein: CASSYSGPGSTDTQYF
clone size: NA; CDR3 length: 13; D gene: NA; J gene: TRBJ1-2; V gene: TRBV30; CDR3 DNA: TGTGCCTGGAGCCTGGGCGCAGGAGATGGCTACACCTTC; CDR3 protein: CAWSLGAGDGYTF
clone size: NA; CDR3 length: 12; D gene: NA; J gene: TRBJ2-7; V gene: TRBV7-9; CDR3 DNA: TGTGCCAGCAGCCCCGACATTCACGAGCAGTACTTC; CDR3 protein: CASSPDIHEQYF
clone size: NA; CDR3 length: 17; D gene: NA; J gene: TRBJ2-1; V gene: TRBV21-1; CDR3 DNA: TGTGCCAGCAGCCCCCTCAGATCGGAACAGGAGAACAATGAGCAGTTCTTC; CDR3 protein: CASSPLRSEQENNEQFF
clone size: NA; CDR3 length: 14; D gene: NA; J gene: TRBJ2-3; V gene: TRBV29-1; CDR3 DNA: TGCAGCGTTGCAATCTCGCCGCTTACAGATACGCAGTATTTT; CDR3 protein: CSVAISPLTDTQYF
clone size: NA; CDR3 length: 15; D gene: NA; J gene: TRBJ2-7; V gene: TRBV5-6; CDR3 DNA: TGTGCCAGCAGCTTGGTTAGTAACAGAGCCTACGAGCAGTACTTC; CDR3 protein: CASSLVSNRAYEQYF
clone size: NA; CDR3 length: 14; D gene: TRBD1; J gene: TRBJ2-5; V gene: TRBV15; CDR3 DNA: TGTGCCACCAGCACTCGACAGGGTAGGGAGACCCAGTACTTC; CDR3 protein: CATSTRQGRETQYF
clone size: once; CDR3 length: 12; D gene: NA; J gene: TRBJ2-7; V gene: TRBV7-9; CDR3 DNA: TGTGCCAGCAGCCGTCAAGGCTACGAGCAGTACTTC; CDR3 protein: CASSRQGYEQYF
clone size: NA; CDR3 length: 13; D gene: NA; J gene: TRBJ1-1; V gene: TRBV7-2; CDR3 DNA: TGTGCCAGCAGCTTACATGGGAACACTGAAGCTTTCTTT; CDR3 protein: CASSLHGNTEAFF
clone size: once; CDR3 length: 17; D gene: TRBD2; J gene: TRBJ2-2; V gene: TRBV7-6; CDR3 DNA: TGTGCCAGCAGCTCCCCCGGGGTTAGCGGGTACACCGGGGAGCTGTTTTTT; CDR3 protein: CASSSPGVSGYTGELFF
clone size: NA; CDR3 length: 13; D gene: TRBD1; J gene: TRBJ2-7; V gene: TRBV2; CDR3 DNA: TGTGCCAGCAGCGCGACAGGGGCCTACGAGCAGTACTTC; CDR3 protein: CASSATGAYEQYF
clone size: NA; CDR3 length: 16; D gene: TRBD2; J gene: TRBJ2-7; V gene: TRBV6-6; CDR3 DNA: TGTGCCAGCAGTGGGGGGACTAGCGGGAGCCGATACGAGCAGTACTTC; CDR3 protein: CASSGGTSGSRYEQYF
clone size: NA; CDR3 length: 20; D gene: NA; J gene: TRBJ2-3; V gene: TRBV21-1; CDR3 DNA: TGTGCCAGCAGCAAAGTTCGGGACAAAAGATCGGGACAGGGGACAGATACGCAGTATTTT; CDR3 protein: CASSKVRDKRSGQGTDTQYF
clone size: NA; CDR3 length: 13; D gene: NA; J gene: TRBJ2-2; V gene: TRBV11-3; CDR3 DNA: TGTGCCAGCAGCTCCGGGCCCGAGGAGAAGCTGTTTTTT; CDR3 protein: CASSSGPEEKLFF
clone size: NA; CDR3 length: 16; D gene: NA; J gene: TRBJ2-3; V gene: TRBV7-3; CDR3 DNA: TGTGCCAGCAGCTTAAGCGGGGGCGCGGCTCCAGATACGCAGTATTTT; CDR3 protein: CASSLSGGAAPDTQYF